A selection of T cell receptor beta chains follows, all from one sample in a study of OX40 agonist ivuxolimab in advanced cancers. The table came from immunoSEQ multiplex PCR; TCRdb's copy has only in-frame clones and leaves some out. The repertoire has roughly 44,000 clones, around nine tenths of them found once; the top ten carry around 13%. The starting material was CD4+ or CD8+ T cells sorted from blood, obtained in a trial of the OX40 agonist ivuxolimab. Receptors originate from an adult with an advanced solid tumor such as melanoma, head and neck, liver or kidney cancer. Both conserved end residues are part of each CDR3. A D gene is named only where the DNA matches it firmly. Clone size, where shown, is once, few, many, or a class for clones that have expanded.

clone_size: -
j_call: TRBJ1-5
d_call: TRBD1
v_call: TRBV28
cdr3_aa: CASSSGGTVNQPQHF
cdr3_nt: TGTGCCAGCAGTTCCGGGGGGACAGTCAATCAGCCCCAGCATTTT

clone_size: -
j_call: TRBJ1-4
d_call: TRBD1
v_call: TRBV27
cdr3_aa: CASSVHRGPLEKLFF
cdr3_nt: TGTGCCAGCAGTGTTCACAGGGGGCCCCTTGAAAAACTGTTTTTT

clone_size: -
j_call: TRBJ1-1
d_call: -
v_call: TRBV4-3
cdr3_aa: CASSQVGGVAEAFF
cdr3_nt: TGCGCCAGCAGCCAAGTAGGGGGGGTGGCTGAAGCTTTCTTT

clone_size: -
j_call: TRBJ2-2
d_call: -
v_call: TRBV2
cdr3_aa: CASPSNTGELFF
cdr3_nt: TGTGCCAGTCCGTCGAACACCGGGGAGCTGTTTTTT

clone_size: -
j_call: TRBJ1-2
d_call: -
v_call: TRBV9
cdr3_aa: CASSVGSLEGYTF
cdr3_nt: TGTGCCAGCAGCGTAGGCAGTCTAGAAGGCTACACCTTC

clone_size: once
j_call: TRBJ2-5
d_call: -
v_call: TRBV7-9
cdr3_aa: CASSLEQETQYF
cdr3_nt: TGTGCCAGCAGCTTGGAACAAGAGACCCAGTACTTC

clone_size: -
j_call: TRBJ1-6
d_call: -
v_call: TRBV10-3
cdr3_aa: CAISEDPAGSGNSPLHF
cdr3_nt: TGTGCCATCAGTGAGGATCCGGCAGGGAGTGGTAATTCACCCCTCCACTTT

clone_size: -
j_call: TRBJ1-1
d_call: -
v_call: TRBV6-4
cdr3_aa: CAQLHWMMNTEAFF
cdr3_nt: TGTGCCCAACTCCACTGGATGATGAACACTGAAGCTTTCTTT

clone_size: -
j_call: TRBJ1-2
d_call: TRBD1
v_call: TRBV19
cdr3_aa: CATQDKTGAPEGYTF
cdr3_nt: TGTGCCACCCAAGATAAGACAGGGGCCCCGGAGGGCTACACCTTC

clone_size: -
j_call: TRBJ1-3
d_call: -
v_call: TRBV10-3
cdr3_aa: CAIQDRASGNTIYF
cdr3_nt: TGTGCCATTCAAGATCGTGCTTCTGGAAACACCATATATTTT

clone_size: -
j_call: TRBJ1-6
d_call: -
v_call: TRBV6-1
cdr3_aa: CASSYSLQISPLHF
cdr3_nt: TGTGCCAGCAGTTATAGCCTGCAGATTTCACCCCTCCACTTT

clone_size: few
j_call: TRBJ2-2
d_call: -
v_call: TRBV6-5
cdr3_aa: CASSSFPDGNTGELFF
cdr3_nt: TGTGCCAGCAGTTCTTTCCCGGACGGGAACACCGGGGAGCTGTTTTTT

clone_size: -
j_call: TRBJ1-5
d_call: -
v_call: TRBV10-3
cdr3_aa: CAISESKGVRSNQPQHF
cdr3_nt: TGTGCCATCAGTGAGTCGAAGGGGGTTAGAAGCAATCAGCCCCAGCATTTT

clone_size: once
j_call: TRBJ2-2
d_call: TRBD2
v_call: TRBV10-1
cdr3_aa: CASSESPPAGTGELFF
cdr3_nt: TGCGCCAGCAGTGAATCACCCCCAGCGGGAACCGGGGAGCTGTTTTTT

clone_size: -
j_call: TRBJ1-5
d_call: TRBD1
v_call: TRBV4-3
cdr3_aa: CASSQGARGPEISNQPQHF
cdr3_nt: TGCGCCAGCAGCCAAGGGGCCAGGGGGCCAGAGATTAGCAATCAGCCCCAGCATTTT

clone_size: -
j_call: TRBJ2-7
d_call: -
v_call: TRBV23-1
cdr3_aa: CASSQSYPTPPGSYEQYF
cdr3_nt: TGCGCCAGCAGTCAATCCTACCCGACCCCCCCAGGCTCCTACGAGCAGTACTTC

clone_size: -
j_call: TRBJ2-3
d_call: TRBD2
v_call: TRBV27
cdr3_aa: CASSSNGGALDTQYF
cdr3_nt: TGTGCCAGCAGTTCAAACGGGGGGGCGTTAGATACGCAGTATTTT

clone_size: -
j_call: TRBJ2-1
d_call: -
v_call: TRBV11-2
cdr3_aa: CASSPWVVGGPGNEQFF
cdr3_nt: TGTGCCAGCAGCCCCTGGGTGGTGGGGGGGCCTGGGAATGAGCAGTTCTTC

clone_size: -
j_call: TRBJ2-2
d_call: -
v_call: TRBV7-2
cdr3_aa: CASSLARFTGELFF
cdr3_nt: TGTGCCAGCAGTTTAGCAAGGTTCACCGGGGAGCTGTTTTTT

clone_size: -
j_call: TRBJ2-2
d_call: TRBD1
v_call: TRBV9
cdr3_aa: CASSKGTDLNTGELFF
cdr3_nt: TGTGCCAGCAGCAAAGGGACAGATCTTAACACCGGGGAGCTGTTTTTT

clone_size: -
j_call: TRBJ2-3
d_call: -
v_call: TRBV14
cdr3_aa: CASSQRLVGGRDTQYF
cdr3_nt: TGTGCCAGCAGCCAAAGACTAGTGGGGGGGCGAGATACGCAGTATTTT

clone_size: -
j_call: TRBJ2-3
d_call: -
v_call: TRBV19
cdr3_aa: CASSWGPRTDTQYF
cdr3_nt: TGTGCCAGTAGTTGGGGACCCCGCACAGATACGCAGTATTTT

clone_size: -
j_call: TRBJ1-5
d_call: TRBD1
v_call: TRBV9
cdr3_aa: CASSVGDSWGQDNQPQHF
cdr3_nt: TGTGCCAGCAGCGTAGGCGACTCATGGGGACAGGACAATCAGCCCCAGCATTTT

clone_size: -
j_call: TRBJ1-3
d_call: -
v_call: TRBV6-5
cdr3_aa: CASSFRATGNTIYF
cdr3_nt: TGTGCCAGCAGTTTCCGGGCGACGGGAAACACCATATATTTT

clone_size: -
j_call: TRBJ2-7
d_call: TRBD1
v_call: TRBV5-6
cdr3_aa: CASSPTPGQGTYEQYF
cdr3_nt: TGTGCCAGCAGTCCAACCCCGGGACAGGGGACGTACGAGCAGTACTTC

clone_size: -
j_call: TRBJ2-6
d_call: -
v_call: TRBV7-9
cdr3_aa: CASDLAGANVLTF
cdr3_nt: TGTGCCAGCGACTTAGCTGGGGCCAACGTCCTGACTTTC

clone_size: -
j_call: TRBJ1-2
d_call: -
v_call: TRBV7-6
cdr3_aa: CASSLPGTPGGYTF
cdr3_nt: TGTGCCAGCAGCCTACCCGGGACTCCGGGAGGCTACACCTTC

clone_size: -
j_call: TRBJ2-7
d_call: -
v_call: TRBV6-5
cdr3_aa: CASSFDGSEQYF
cdr3_nt: TGTGCCAGCAGCTTCGATGGGTCCGAGCAGTACTTC

clone_size: -
j_call: TRBJ1-2
d_call: -
v_call: TRBV9
cdr3_aa: CASSSTWDGYTF
cdr3_nt: TGTGCCAGCAGCTCCACCTGGGATGGCTACACCTTC

clone_size: -
j_call: TRBJ2-3
d_call: -
v_call: TRBV7-9
cdr3_aa: CASSSLTEDSTDTQYF
cdr3_nt: TGTGCCAGCAGCTCGCTTACAGAGGATAGCACAGATACGCAGTATTTT

clone_size: -
j_call: TRBJ1-3
d_call: TRBD1
v_call: TRBV7-9
cdr3_aa: CASSLGQGGYGNTIYF
cdr3_nt: TGTGCCAGCAGCCTAGGACAGGGGGGATACGGAAACACCATATATTTT

clone_size: -
j_call: TRBJ1-2
d_call: -
v_call: TRBV28
cdr3_aa: CASGQSSYGYTF
cdr3_nt: TGTGCCAGCGGCCAGTCCTCCTATGGCTACACCTTC

clone_size: once
j_call: TRBJ2-2
d_call: -
v_call: TRBV9
cdr3_aa: CASSYSFLTGELFF
cdr3_nt: TGTGCCAGCAGCTACAGTTTTCTTACCGGGGAGCTGTTTTTT

clone_size: -
j_call: TRBJ1-5
d_call: -
v_call: TRBV6-4
cdr3_aa: CASSEGSNQPQHF
cdr3_nt: TGTGCCAGCAGTGAAGGCAGCAATCAGCCCCAGCATTTT

clone_size: -
j_call: TRBJ1-1
d_call: -
v_call: TRBV7-6
cdr3_aa: CASSLRVTGRSTEAFF
cdr3_nt: TGTGCCAGCAGCTTACGGGTAACCGGACGGAGCACTGAAGCTTTCTTT

clone_size: -
j_call: TRBJ1-1
d_call: -
v_call: TRBV4-3
cdr3_aa: CASSQVKGENTEAFF
cdr3_nt: TGCGCCAGCAGCCAAGTCAAGGGAGAGAACACTGAAGCTTTCTTT

clone_size: -
j_call: TRBJ1-1
d_call: TRBD1
v_call: TRBV11-2
cdr3_aa: CASSLEEGGAELDTEAFF
cdr3_nt: TGTGCCAGCAGCTTAGAAGAAGGGGGCGCGGAACTTGACACTGAAGCTTTCTTT

clone_size: few
j_call: TRBJ2-3
d_call: -
v_call: TRBV6-5
cdr3_aa: CASNAWNGPTDTQYF
cdr3_nt: TGTGCCAGCAACGCTTGGAATGGTCCCACAGATACGCAGTATTTT

clone_size: few
j_call: TRBJ1-2
d_call: -
v_call: TRBV29-1
cdr3_aa: CSLKGQGSYGYTF
cdr3_nt: TGCAGCCTTAAGGGCCAGGGTAGCTATGGCTACACCTTC